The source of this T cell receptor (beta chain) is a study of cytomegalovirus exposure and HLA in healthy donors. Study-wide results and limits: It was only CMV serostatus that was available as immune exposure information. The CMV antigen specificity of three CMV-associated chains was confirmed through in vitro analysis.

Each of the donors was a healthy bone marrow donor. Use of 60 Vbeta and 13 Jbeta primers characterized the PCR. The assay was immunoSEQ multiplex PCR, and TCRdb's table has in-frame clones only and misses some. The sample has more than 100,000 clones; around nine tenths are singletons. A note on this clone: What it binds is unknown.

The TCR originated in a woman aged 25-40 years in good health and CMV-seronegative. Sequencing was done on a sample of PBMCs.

The CDR3 nucleotides are TGTGCCAGCAGCCCCCCCCGGGGTCAAAACTATGGCTACACCTTC. This codes for CASSPPRGQNYGYTF. This chain connects TRBV7-6 to TRBJ1-2; D not resolved. V was pared by 5 bases and J by 2 bases, with 15 bases between. The CDR3 spans 15 residues. Germline V CDR1 and CDR2: SGHVS, FNYEAQ.